The rows below give T cell receptor beta chains drawn from one sample of a study of response to subunit inactivated influenza vaccine. One entry per CDR3 protein, called by TCRdb with MiXCR from the RT-PCR reads. This table has some 300,000 distinct CDR3 sequences, about 20% appearing once. The sample was PBMCs from blood, taken 21 months after vaccination. Every receptor here comes from a man between 50 and 75 years old who received an inactivated influenza vaccine. CDR3s include the opening cysteine and the closing phenylalanine or tryptophan. D genes are given only for firm matches. A clone size is listed for some rows: how often the clone was seen (once, few, many), or a class if it is expanded.

abundance	d_gene	j_gene	v_gene	CDR3aa	CDR3nt
.	.	TRBJ2-1	TRBV14	CASSHTGPYRYNEQFF	TGTGCCAGCAGCCATACCGGACCCTATCGCTACAATGAGCAGTTCTTC
.	.	TRBJ1-3	TRBV18	CASSLRQDRSRNTIYF	TGTGCCAGCTCACTGAGACAGGACCGCAGTCGAAACACCATATATTTT
many	.	TRBJ1-1	TRBV2	CASSANTEAFF	TGTGCCAGCAGTGCGAACACTGAAGCTTTCTTT
few	.	TRBJ1-5	TRBV4-2	CASSQDSGYSNQPQHF	TGTGCCAGCAGCCAAGATTCCGGCTATAGCAATCAGCCCCAGCATTTT
.	.	TRBJ2-2	TRBV7-2	CASSPGGVALDTGELFF	TGTGCCAGCAGCCCCGGAGGAGTAGCTCTCGACACCGGGGAGCTGTTTTTT
few	TRBD2	TRBJ2-5	TRBV6-1	CASSVGAGLETQYF	TGTGCCAGCAGTGTGGGAGCGGGGCTGGAGACCCAGTACTTC
.	.	TRBJ1-5	TRBV28	CASSPLGADNQPQHF	TGTGCCAGCAGTCCACTAGGGGCCGACAATCAGCCCCAGCATTTT
few	.	TRBJ1-1	TRBV12-3/TRBV12-4	CASSFIATANTEAFF	TGTGCCAGCAGTTTCATAGCGACAGCTAACACTGAAGCTTTCTTT
few	.	TRBJ1-2	TRBV29-1	CSAMNRANYGYTF	TGCAGCGCCATGAACAGAGCTAACTATGGCTACACCTTC
.	TRBD1	TRBJ1-2	TRBV3-1	CASSQGGQSYTF	TGTGCCAGCAGCCAAGGGGGACAGAGCTACACCTTC
.	.	TRBJ2-7	TRBV3-1	CASSHSERAYEQYF	TGTGCCAGCAGCCATTCAGAAAGAGCCTACGAGCAGTACTTC
.	TRBD1	TRBJ1-2	TRBV29-1	CSVPGTGDGYTF	TGCAGCGTCCCCGGGACAGGGGATGGCTACACCTTC
.	.	TRBJ2-1	TRBV5-1	CASSWRDGMSSYNEQFF	TGCGCCAGCAGCTGGAGGGACGGGATGAGCTCCTACAATGAGCAGTTCTTC
few	.	TRBJ2-3	TRBV3-1	CASSQDLRDTQYF	TGTGCCAGCAGCCAAGATCTCCGGGATACGCAGTATTTT
.	.	TRBJ2-2	TRBV11-2	CASSFRGTLNTGELFF	TGTGCCAGCAGCTTTCGGGGCACGCTGAACACCGGGGAGCTGTTTTTT
.	.	TRBJ1-2	TRBV9	CASSVETASGVGYTF	TGTGCCAGCAGCGTAGAGACGGCCTCAGGGGTCGGCTACACCTTC
few	TRBD2	TRBJ2-3	TRBV5-1	CASSPTAGVGTDTQYF	TGCGCCAGCAGCCCTACCGCGGGAGTTGGAACAGATACGCAGTATTTT
.	.	TRBJ1-4	TRBV20-1	CSAPERRGAEKLFF	TGCAGTGCCCCTGAGAGGAGGGGTGCTGAAAAACTGTTTTTT
few	TRBD1	TRBJ1-2	TRBV29-1	CSVGEDRVYGYTF	TGCAGCGTTGGAGAAGACAGGGTCTATGGCTACACCTTC
many	TRBD2	TRBJ2-2	TRBV7-2	CASSPTSGANTGELFF	TGTGCCAGCAGCCCAACTAGCGGAGCGAACACCGGGGAGCTGTTTTTT
many	.	TRBJ1-2	TRBV7-2	CASSPLNKNNYGYTF	TGTGCCAGCAGCCCCTTAAACAAGAATAACTATGGCTACACCTTC
few	.	TRBJ1-5	TRBV20-1	CSALGQYNQPQHF	TGCAGTGCACTGGGGCAGTACAATCAGCCCCAGCATTTT
.	.	TRBJ2-1	TRBV29-1	CSVEGRELPRSQFF	TGCAGCGTTGAAGGTCGGGAGCTGCCCCGATCGCAGTTCTTC
few	.	TRBJ2-1	TRBV24-1	CATSDPGPQNHNEQFF	TGTGCCACCAGTGACCCAGGACCCCAAAACCACAATGAGCAGTTCTTC
few	.	TRBJ1-1	TRBV7-9	CASSFQQGIGNTEAFF	TGTGCCAGCAGCTTCCAACAGGGTATTGGAAACACTGAAGCTTTCTTT
few	TRBD2	TRBJ2-7	TRBV6-5	CASSYGGLASEQYF	TGTGCCAGCAGTTACGGGGGACTAGCGAGTGAGCAGTACTTC
many	TRBD1	TRBJ1-5	TRBV7-2	CASSWADRGDNQPQHF	TGTGCCAGCAGCTGGGCGGACAGGGGAGACAATCAGCCCCAGCATTTT
few	.	TRBJ2-3	TRBV13	CASSLGAPQVTDTQYF	TGTGCCAGCAGCTTAGGAGCCCCCCAGGTCACAGATACGCAGTATTTT
.	.	TRBJ2-4	TRBV5-6	CASSSWTDLRGNIQYF	TGTGCCAGCAGCAGCTGGACTGATCTCAGGGGAAACATTCAGTACTTC
many	TRBD1	TRBJ1-2	TRBV5-1	CASSLEQGADFAEGYTF	TGCGCCAGCAGCTTGGAACAGGGGGCTGATTTTGCGGAGGGCTACACCTTC
.	.	TRBJ2-3	TRBV9	CASSVGSHTDTQYF	TGTGCCAGCAGCGTAGGTAGTCACACAGATACGCAGTATTTT
.	.	TRBJ1-5	TRBV11-2	CASSLEGRVVPFYSNQPQHF	TGTGCCAGCAGCTTAGAGGGCAGAGTAGTCCCTTTTTATAGCAATCAGCCCCAGCATTTT
few	.	TRBJ2-5	TRBV18	CASSPLGQGETQYF	TGTGCCAGCTCCCCCCTCGGGCAGGGAGAGACCCAGTACTTC
.	TRBD1	TRBJ1-5	TRBV29-1	CSVVDGTANQPQHF	TGCAGCGTTGTTGATGGGACAGCTAATCAGCCCCAGCATTTT
.	.	TRBJ2-7	TRBV2	CASSEQGNEQYF	TGCGCCAGCAGTGAGCAGGGGAACGAGCAGTACTTC
few	.	TRBJ1-1	TRBV20-1	CRRGGQFEAFF	TGCAGGAGGGGGGGTCAGTTTGAAGCTTTCTTT
.	.	TRBJ2-5	TRBV20-1	CSAPYLQETQYF	TGCAGTGCTCCCTACCTACAAGAGACCCAGTACTTC
few	.	TRBJ1-5	TRBV6-5	CASSYVGNSNQPQHF	TGTGCCAGCAGTTACGTAGGGAATAGCAATCAGCCCCAGCATTTT
few	.	TRBJ1-2	TRBV25-1	CATQGGYTF	TGTGCCACCCAGGGGGGCTACACCTTC
few	.	TRBJ2-5	TRBV15	CATSRTTTDTRVTQYF	TGTGCCACCAGCAGGACCACAACGGATACAAGAGTCACCCAGTACTTC
.	TRBD1	TRBJ1-2	TRBV10-3	CAISKTGTDANYGYTF	TGTGCCATCAGTAAGACCGGGACAGATGCTAACTATGGCTACACCTTC
.	TRBD1	TRBJ1-2	TRBV7-8	CASSSRDRGRGYTF	TGTGCCAGCAGCTCAAGGGACAGGGGGCGAGGCTACACCTTC
.	TRBD1	TRBJ2-2	TRBV12-3/TRBV12-4	CASSGQGGTGELFF	TGTGCCAGCAGCGGACAGGGCGGAACCGGGGAGCTGTTTTTT
.	TRBD1	TRBJ1-2	TRBV5-6	CASNRDSYGYTF	TGTGCCAGCAACCGGGACAGCTATGGCTACACCTTC
few	TRBD1	TRBJ2-1	TRBV29-1	CSVVRTGVTGEQFF	TGCAGCGTTGTCCGGACAGGGGTCACCGGTGAGCAGTTCTTC
few	.	TRBJ1-5	TRBV19	CASSMRTGLRSNQPQHF	TGTGCCAGTAGTATGCGGACCGGACTCCGGAGCAATCAGCCCCAGCATTTT
few	TRBD1	TRBJ1-5	TRBV2	CASRVTGGNQPQHF	TGTGCCAGCAGGGTGACAGGGGGCAATCAGCCCCAGCATTTT
.	.	TRBJ1-2	TRBV5-6	CASSSKTGLYTF	TGTGCCAGCAGCTCGAAGACGGGCCTCTACACCTTC
few	TRBD1	TRBJ2-1	TRBV7-2	CASSLRTGRTYNEQFF	TGTGCCAGCAGCTTACGGACAGGACGTACCTACAATGAGCAGTTCTTC